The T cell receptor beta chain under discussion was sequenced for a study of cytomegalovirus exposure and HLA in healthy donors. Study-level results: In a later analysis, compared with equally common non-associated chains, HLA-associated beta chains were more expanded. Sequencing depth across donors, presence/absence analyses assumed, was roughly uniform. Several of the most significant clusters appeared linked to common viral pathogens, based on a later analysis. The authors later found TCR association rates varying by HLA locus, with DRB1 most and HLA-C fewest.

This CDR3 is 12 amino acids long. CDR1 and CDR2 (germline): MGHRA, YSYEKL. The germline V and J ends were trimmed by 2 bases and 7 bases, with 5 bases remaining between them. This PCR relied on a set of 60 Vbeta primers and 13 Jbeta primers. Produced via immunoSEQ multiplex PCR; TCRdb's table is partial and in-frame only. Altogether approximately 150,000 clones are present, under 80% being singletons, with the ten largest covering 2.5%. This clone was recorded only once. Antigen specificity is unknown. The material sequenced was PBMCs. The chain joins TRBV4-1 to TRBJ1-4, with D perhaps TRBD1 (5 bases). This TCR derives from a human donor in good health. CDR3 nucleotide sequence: TGCGCCAGCAGCCAACAGGGTGAAAAACTGTTTTTT. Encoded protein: CASSQQGEKLFF.